Many counts were recorded for the clone carrying this TCR beta chain. No antigen is known for it. Each CDR3 protein gets one entry after TCRdb re-called the reads with MiXCR. In the table there are 250,000 or so distinct CDR3 sequences, around 12% of which are singletons. This sample was included in a study of T cell repertoires in cytomegalovirus infection. Study background: Carrying CMV and the relevant HLA type showed in public TCR beta signatures. Broader study findings: The ex vivo response was dominated by HLA-C-restricted CMV-specific TCR beta clonotypes.

The V end lost 3 bases, the J end lost 4 bases, and 16 bases lay between the germline ends. Germline values: CDR1 SGHTA, CDR2 FQGNSA. The CDR3 covers 16 residues. The source is a human donor in good health (CMV status not recorded). Some clones in this sample may be carry-over from other donors' samples. The specimen was PBMCs. V usage is TRBV7-2 and J usage is TRBJ1-5; D uncertain. CDR3 in amino acids: CASSLSGIAVNQPQHF. CDR3 sequence (DNA): TGTGCCAGCAGCTTGTCCGGGATCGCGGTGAATCAGCCCCAGCATTTT.